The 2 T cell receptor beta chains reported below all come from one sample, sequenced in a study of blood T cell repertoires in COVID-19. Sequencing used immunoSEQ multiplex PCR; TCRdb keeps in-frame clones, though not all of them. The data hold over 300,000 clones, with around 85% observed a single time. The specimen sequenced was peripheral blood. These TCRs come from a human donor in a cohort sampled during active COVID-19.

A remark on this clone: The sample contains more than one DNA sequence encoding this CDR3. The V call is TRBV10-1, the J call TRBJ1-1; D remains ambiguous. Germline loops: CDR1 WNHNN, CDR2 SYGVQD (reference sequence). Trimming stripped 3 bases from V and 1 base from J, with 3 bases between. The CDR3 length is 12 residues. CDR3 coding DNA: TGCGCCAGCAGTGACCGGAACACTGAAGCTTTCTTT. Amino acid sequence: CASSDRNTEAFF.

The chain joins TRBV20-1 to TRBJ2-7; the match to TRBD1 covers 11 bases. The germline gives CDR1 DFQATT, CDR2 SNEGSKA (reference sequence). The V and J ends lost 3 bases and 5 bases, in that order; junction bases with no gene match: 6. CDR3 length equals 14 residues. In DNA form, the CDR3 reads TGCAGTGCTAGTGCGGACAGGGGGCTTCACGAGCAGTACTTC. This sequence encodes CSASADRGLHEQYF.